This T cell receptor beta chain originates from a study of blood T cell repertoires in COVID-19. For the study at large: Two negative PCRs, clearance, or symptom resolution had been documented for recovered Cohort 3 donors. T cells, B-cell-depleted T cells, or PBMCs provided the cDNA or gDNA that served as material.

Produced via immunoSEQ multiplex PCR; TCRdb's table is partial and in-frame only. The sample contains 150,000 to 200,000 clones, around 87% of which appear only once. The CDR3 contains 18 residues. Trimming at V came to 2 bases and at J to 3 bases, leaving 12 bases not matched to a gene. Germline-derived CDR1 and CDR2 are MGHDK and SYGVNS. Sequenced input: PBMCs or T cells enriched from blood (not recorded which). V usage is TRBV25-1 and J usage is TRBJ2-3, with 9 bases aligning to TRBD2. The receptor's source is a woman aged 40 to 50 in a cohort exposed to, infected with or recovered from COVID-19 (not recorded which). The CDR3 DNA is TGTGCCAGCAGTGAACCCCTCCCCAGCGGGAGGAAGACAGATACGCAGTATTTT. Residues: CASSEPLPSGRKTDTQYF.